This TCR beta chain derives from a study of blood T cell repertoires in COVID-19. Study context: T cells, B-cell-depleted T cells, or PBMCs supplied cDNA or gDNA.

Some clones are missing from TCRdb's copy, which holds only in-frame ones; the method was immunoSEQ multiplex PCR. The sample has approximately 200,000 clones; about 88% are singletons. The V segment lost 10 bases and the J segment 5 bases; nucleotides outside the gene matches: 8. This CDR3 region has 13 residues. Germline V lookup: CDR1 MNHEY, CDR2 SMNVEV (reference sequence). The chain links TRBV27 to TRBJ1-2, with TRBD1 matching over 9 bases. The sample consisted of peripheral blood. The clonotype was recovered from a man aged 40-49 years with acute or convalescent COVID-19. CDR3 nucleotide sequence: TGTGCCACTCAGCTCGGGACAGGGTATGGCTACACCTTC. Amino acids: CATQLGTGYGYTF.